The 29 T cell receptor beta chains presented below share a single source sample, sequenced in a study of OX40 agonist ivuxolimab in advanced cancers. Profiling relied on immunoSEQ multiplex PCR, and the TCRdb table lists in-frame clones only, not all of them. This table has some 58,000 clones, approximately 86% appearing once. The input for sequencing was CD4+ or CD8+ T cells sorted from blood, taken in a trial of the OX40 agonist ivuxolimab. These receptors originate from an adult with an advanced solid tumor such as melanoma, head and neck, liver or kidney cancer.

Concerning this clone: The identical CDR3 is also encoded by other nucleotide sequences in the sample. This chain joins TRBV28 and TRBJ1-5; 9 bases line up with TRBD1. J was trimmed by 7 bases and V by 5 bases; bases with no gene match: 9. The V gene's germline CDR1 is MDHEN and CDR2 SYDVKM. The CDR3 contains 15 residues. CDR3 region: CASSGPTGGGQPQHF. The CDR3 DNA reads as TGTGCCAGCAGTGGACCGACAGGGGGAGGACAGCCCCAGCATTTT.

This chain links TRBV28 with TRBJ2-1; either TRBD1 or TRBD2 may supply D (5 bases each). The V end lost 10 bases, the J end lost 0 bases, and 13 bases lay between the germline ends. CDR1 is MDHEN and CDR2 is SYDVKM in the germline V gene. The CDR3 is made up of 14 amino acids. This CDR3 reads CATFRDLSYNEQFF. CDR3 bases: TGTGCCACGTTCCGGGACCTCTCCTACAATGAGCAGTTCTTC.

The J gene is TRBJ1-1, the V gene TRBV5-8; no firm D call. This CDR3 is built from 11 residues. Germline V lookup: CDR1 SGHTS, CDR2 YDEGEE. V lost 2 bases to trimming and J lost 2 bases, with 1 base between them. The CDR3 DNA reads TGTGCCAGCAGCTTAAACACTGAAGCTTTCTTT. Its translation: CASSLNTEAFF.

The gene calls are TRBV19 and TRBJ2-7, with D possibly matching TRBD1 (5 bases). Trimming shortened V by 2 bases and J by 3 bases, and 11 bases separated the two germline ends. The CDR3 covers 14 residues. CDR1 and CDR2 from the germline V gene are LNHDA and SQIVND (reference sequence). This CDR3 is CASSIYLDNYEQYF. In nucleotides, the CDR3 is TGTGCCAGTAGTATATATCTGGACAACTACGAGCAGTACTTC.

This clone came up once. The chain recombines TRBV19 with TRBJ2-4; D is undetermined. Germline loops: CDR1 LNHDA, CDR2 SQIVND (reference sequence). With 0 bases removed from V and 6 bases from J, the gap between germline ends came to 6 bases. The CDR3 spans 13 residues. CDR3 residues: CASSIDSRNIQYF. CDR3 nucleotide sequence: TGTGCCAGTAGTATAGATTCCCGAAACATTCAGTACTTC.

The chain links TRBV7-2 to TRBJ2-4; 7 bases match TRBD2. V trimming: 5 bases; J trimming: 7 bases; junction bases outside the gene matches: 17. Germline V gene sequence: CDR1 SGHTA, CDR2 FQGNSA. The CDR3 loop spans 17 amino acids. The CDR3 bases are TGTGCCAGCAGCCCCCCCAGGGTCGCGGGAGTGGGTAACATTCAGTACTTC. Protein: CASSPPRVAGVGNIQYF. Using reference TRBV7-2 and TRBJ2-4 for the parts outside the CDR3, the full variable domain is GAGVSQSPSNKVTEKGKDVELRCDPISGHTALYWYRQSLGQGLEFLIYFQGNSAPDKSGLPSDRFSAERTGGSVSTLTIQRTQQEDSAVYLCASSPPRVAGVGNIQYFGAGTRLSVL.

This chain links TRBV6-6 with TRBJ1-4; unclear D gene. CDR3 size: 14 residues. Germline lookup yields CDR1 MNHNY and CDR2 SVGAGI (reference sequence). Trimming pared 6 bases from V and 2 bases from J, leaving 10 bases between. The CDR3 protein is CASSPLGTNEKLFF. The DNA for the CDR3 is TGTGCCAGCAGCCCCTTGGGGACTAATGAAAAACTGTTTTTT.

This clone has a handful of counts. This chain joins TRBV18 and TRBJ2-1; no firm D call. Trimming removed 5 bases at V and 7 bases at J, with 15 bases between. The germline V gene has CDR1 KGHSH and CDR2 LQKENI. The CDR3 is 14 amino acids. The CDR3 DNA reads as TGTGCCAGCTCATCGGGCGAGGAGTCGAATGAGCAGTTCTTC. Its protein is CASSSGEESNEQFF.

The genes are TRBV6-5 and TRBJ2-7; D is tentatively TRBD1 or TRBD2 (5 bases each). The CDR3 consists of 13 residues. V was clipped by 7 bases and J by 3 bases, with 13 bases between them. Germline loops: CDR1 MNHEY, CDR2 SVGAGI. CDR3 bases: TGTGCCAGCACACCAGGGAGAAACTACGAGCAGTACTTC. Its protein product is CASTPGRNYEQYF.

The rearrangement uses TRBV4-1 and TRBJ1-4, with D uncertain. The ends were cut back, 0 bases at V and 4 bases at J, with 9 bases in the middle. Germline V CDR1 and CDR2: MGHRA, YSYEKL. This CDR3 region has 15 residues. This chain's CDR3 is CASSQEASLNEKLFF. CDR3 sequence (DNA): TGCGCCAGCAGCCAAGAAGCCAGCCTTAATGAAAAACTGTTTTTT.

V and J are TRBV7-9 and TRBJ2-7; possible D gene TRBD1, 5 bases. Germline V gives CDR1 SEHNR, CDR2 FQNEAQ (reference sequence). This CDR3 is built from 12 residues. V shed 5 bases and J shed 4 bases, with 9 bases lying between them. The CDR3 DNA sequence: TGTGCCAGCAGCAAGACAGATTACGAGCAGTACTTC. Translating it yields CASSKTDYEQYF. Drawing the rest from reference TRBV7-9 and TRBJ2-7, the complete variable domain is DTGVSQNPRHKITKRGQNVTFRCDPISEHNRLYWYRQTLGQGPEFLTYFQNEAQLEKSRLLSDRFSAERPKGSFSTLEIQRTEQGDSAMYLCASSKTDYEQYFGPGTRLTVT.

The V call is TRBV10-3, the J call TRBJ1-2; no clear D gene. Trimming removed 2 bases at V and 0 bases at J, with 7 bases between. Germline V gene lookup returns CDR1 ENHRY and CDR2 SYGVKD. The CDR3 loop spans 14 amino acids. In nucleotides, the CDR3 is TGTGCCATCAGTGAGGGCCGGACTAACTATGGCTACACCTTC. Its protein product is CAISEGRTNYGYTF.

J is TRBJ1-4 and V is TRBV5-1; no clear D gene. Germline V gene data show CDR1 as SGHRS and CDR2 as YFSETQ. V was cut by 3 bases and J by 3 bases, with 0 bases left in between. The CDR3 has 11 residues. In DNA form, the CDR3 reads TGCGCCAGCAGCTCTAATGAAAAACTGTTTTTT. Its protein product is CASSSNEKLFF.

The genes are TRBV5-6 and TRBJ2-7; TRBD1 is a possible D gene (5 bases). V gave up 0 bases and J gave up 0 bases, with 10 bases separating them. The CDR3 runs to 15 residues. Germline V gene data show CDR1 as SGHDT and CDR2 as YYEEEE. CDR3 region: CASSLEQVISYEQYF. The CDR3 DNA reads as TGTGCCAGCAGCTTGGAACAGGTGATCTCCTACGAGCAGTACTTC.

The genes are TRBV11-1 and TRBJ1-1; D may be TRBD1 (5 bases). The V gene lost 3 bases and the J gene lost 7 bases, with 6 bases spanning the gap. The CDR3 spans 11 residues. CDR1 SGHAT and CDR2 FQDESV come from the germline V gene (reference sequence). The CDR3 sequence is CASSFDSEAFF. CDR3 DNA: TGTGCCAGCAGCTTTGACAGTGAAGCTTTCTTT. Based on the CDR3 plus reference TRBV11-1 and TRBJ1-1, the full variable domain is EAEVAQSPRYKITEKSQAVAFWCDPISGHATLYWYRQILGQGPELLVQFQDESVVDDSQLPKDRFSAERLKGVDSTLKIQPAELGDSAMYLCASSFDSEAFFGQGTRLTVV.

CDR3 in DNA: TGTGCCAGCAGCCCCAGCGGGAGGGACGAGCAGTACTTC. Translated: CASSPSGRDEQYF. This chain links TRBV7-2 with TRBJ2-5, with TRBD2 identical over 10 bases. The end of the DNA aligns better with TRBJ2-7, so the J call may be wrong. The CDR3 consists of 13 residues. Germline V gene lookup returns CDR1 SGHTA and CDR2 FQGNSA.

The chain combines TRBV28 with TRBJ1-4; D is possibly TRBD1 (5 bases). Trimming took off 10 bases at V and 3 bases at J, with 12 bases between the two ends. CDR1 is MDHEN and CDR2 is SYDVKM in the germline V gene. This CDR3 has 13 amino acids. CDR3 sequence (DNA): TGTGCCATTGGGGGAGAGGCTAATGAAAAACTGTTTTTT. This translates into CAIGGEANEKLFF.

The chain links TRBV28 to TRBJ1-1; D uncertain. The CDR3 is made up of 13 amino acids. Germline V gene sequence: CDR1 MDHEN, CDR2 SYDVKM. Trimming shortened V by 7 bases and J by 5 bases, and 14 bases separated the two germline ends. The CDR3 DNA follows: TGTGCCAGCACCCCTCGGAGAAGAACTGAAGCTTTCTTT. It yields the protein CASTPRRRTEAFF. The full variable domain, its missing parts supplied by reference TRBV28 and TRBJ1-1, is DVKVTQSSRYLVKRTGEKVFLECVQDMDHENMFWYRQDPGLGLRLIYFSYDVKMKEKGDIPEGYSVSREKKERFSLILESASTNQTSMYLCASTPRRRTEAFFGQGTRLTVV.

V usage is TRBV28 and J usage is TRBJ1-1, with D hard to call. CDR3 length equals 14 residues. Germline loops: CDR1 MDHEN, CDR2 SYDVKM. Trimming pared 3 bases from V and 7 bases from J, leaving 15 bases between. CDR3 in amino acids: CASSLVAGLSEAFF. Here the CDR3 DNA reads TGTGCCAGCAGTTTGGTGGCAGGACTAAGTGAAGCTTTCTTT.

The V gene is TRBV4-2, the J gene TRBJ2-3; weak D call: TRBD1 (6 bases). Trimming took 4 bases from V and 0 from J, leaving 17 bases between them. The CDR3 covers 17 residues. Germline V gene lookup returns CDR1 LGHNA and CDR2 YNFKEQ. CDR3 loop: CASSRSVDSASTDTQYF. CDR3 nucleotides: TGTGCCAGCAGCCGGTCGGTGGACAGCGCTAGCACAGATACGCAGTATTTT.

The chain is built from TRBV11-2 and TRBJ1-1; D unresolved. The CDR3 sequence is 13 residues long. V shed 1 base and J shed 0 bases, with 3 bases lying between them. Germline assignment: CDR1 SGHAT and CDR2 FQNNGV. The CDR3 DNA reads as TGTGCCAGCAGCTTAGGGGTGAACACTGAAGCTTTCTTT. This sequence encodes CASSLGVNTEAFF.

V gene TRBV5-1 combines with J gene TRBJ1-2; D is perhaps TRBD1 (6 bases). The CDR3 contains 15 residues. Germline-derived CDR1 and CDR2 are SGHRS and YFSETQ. V was trimmed by 0 bases and J by 4 bases, leaving 13 bases between them. CDR3 DNA: TGCGCCAGCAGCTTGGTGCAGGGGCACATCTATGGCTACACCTTC. Translating gives CASSLVQGHIYGYTF.

The CDR3 sequence is CASTPRVGSADTQYF. CDR3 in DNA: TGTGCCAGCACTCCCCGGGTGGGCTCCGCAGATACGCAGTATTTT. The chain carries TRBV9 and TRBJ2-3; no firm D call. Germline loops: CDR1 SGDLS, CDR2 YYNGEE. V was pared by 6 bases and J by 4 bases, with 18 bases between. The CDR3 totals 15 residues. The variable domain in full, with the rest retrieved from reference TRBV9 and TRBJ2-3, is DSGVTQTPKHLITATGQRVTLRCSPRSGDLSVYWYQQSLDQGLQFLIQYYNGEERAKGNILERFSAQQFPDLHSELNLSSLELGDSALYFCASTPRVGSADTQYFGPGTRLTVL.

This clone showed up just once. The genes are TRBV11-1 and TRBJ2-3; 7 nucleotides match TRBD1. Germline CDR1 and CDR2: SGHAT and FQDESV (reference sequence). Trimming cost V 5 bases and J 5 bases; bases outside gene matches: 13. The CDR3 contains 16 residues. Here the CDR3 DNA reads TGTGCCAGCAGCGGAAGGGACAGAATAAGGCGAGATACGCAGTATTTT. Its translation is CASSGRDRIRRDTQYF.

This clone was seen a few times. V gene TRBV4-1 combines with J gene TRBJ1-5; D call uncertain. The germline CDR1 and CDR2 sequences are MGHRA and YSYEKL. Trimming left V 1 base short and J 7 bases short, with 8 bases between. The CDR3 has 13 residues. The CDR3 bases are TGCGCCAGCAGCCAAGTGGACGGGCAGCCCCAGCATTTT. Translated, it gives CASSQVDGQPQHF.

This CDR3 reads CASSQQGPAYGYTF. CDR3 sequence (DNA): TGCGCCAGCAGCCAACAGGGGCCCGCCTATGGCTACACCTTC. V and J are TRBV4-1 and TRBJ1-2, with D tentatively TRBD1 (6 bases). Germline V gene data show CDR1 as MGHRA and CDR2 as YSYEKL. V lost 2 bases to trimming and J lost 4 bases, with 11 bases between them. There are 14 residues in the CDR3.

The rearrangement uses TRBV5-1 and TRBJ2-1; D gene unclear. CDR3 length equals 12 residues. The V gene's germline CDR1 is SGHRS and CDR2 YFSETQ. Deletions cut 4 bases from V and 3 bases from J, with 5 bases between. The CDR3 spells CASSDSYNEQFF. CDR3 DNA sequence: TGCGCCAGCAGCGATAGCTACAATGAGCAGTTCTTC.

The V gene is TRBV6-6, the J gene TRBJ1-1; D possibly corresponds to TRBD1 (5 bases). This CDR3 is 13 amino acids long. Germline-derived CDR1 and CDR2 are MNHNY and SVGAGI (reference sequence). V gave up 2 bases and J gave up 11 bases, with 15 bases separating them. CDR3 amino acids: CASSYGARDRAFF. DNA of the CDR3: TGTGCCAGCAGTTACGGGGCCCGGGACCGGGCTTTCTTT.

This chain connects TRBV2 to TRBJ1-5, with 7 positions matching TRBD1. This CDR3 is 13 amino acids long. Germline CDR1 SNHLY, CDR2 FYNNEI. J was trimmed by 6 bases and V by 4 bases; bases with no gene match: 3. The CDR3 loop is CASSAGTAQPQHF. DNA for the CDR3: TGTGCCAGCAGTGCAGGGACAGCTCAGCCCCAGCATTTT.